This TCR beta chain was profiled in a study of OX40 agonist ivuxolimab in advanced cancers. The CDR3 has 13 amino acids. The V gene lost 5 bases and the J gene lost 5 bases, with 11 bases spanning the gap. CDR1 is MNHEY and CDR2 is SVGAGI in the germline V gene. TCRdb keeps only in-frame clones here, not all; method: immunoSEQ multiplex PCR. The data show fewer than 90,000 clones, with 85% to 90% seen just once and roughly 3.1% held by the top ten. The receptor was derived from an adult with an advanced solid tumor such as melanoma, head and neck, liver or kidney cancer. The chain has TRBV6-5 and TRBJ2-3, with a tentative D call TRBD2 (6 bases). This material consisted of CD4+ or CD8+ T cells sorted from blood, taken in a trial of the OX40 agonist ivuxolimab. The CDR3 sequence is CASSRDLVDTQYF. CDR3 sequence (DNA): TGTGCCAGCAGTCGGGACTTGGTAGATACGCAGTATTTT.